These T cell receptor beta chains were read from a single sample in a study of blood T cell repertoires in COVID-19. TCRdb's copy holds only in-frame clones and misses some; the assay was immunoSEQ multiplex PCR. The profile shows tens of thousands of clones, about 90% of them singletons. Material for sequencing was peripheral blood. The origin of the receptors is a man older than 75 in a cohort sampled during active COVID-19. Each CDR3 is given with its conserved first and last residue. Each record gives: J gene, V gene, D gene, clone size, CDR3 DNA, CDR3 protein. D genes are given only for firm matches. Not all rows give a size; the values are once, few, many and, for expanded clones, a class.

J: TRBJ1-1; V: TRBV12-3/TRBV12-4; D: NA; size: NA; DNA: TGTGCCAGCAGTTTAGCCGGAGCCACTGAAGCTTTCTTT; CDR3: CASSLAGATEAFF
J: TRBJ1-2; V: TRBV6-2/TRBV6-3; D: NA; size: NA; DNA: TGTGCCAGCAGTTACGGCCCATTCTATGGCTACACCTTC; CDR3: CASSYGPFYGYTF
J: TRBJ1-1; V: TRBV12-3/TRBV12-4; D: NA; size: NA; DNA: TGTGCCAGCAGCCGCGGTGGCACTGAAGCTTTCTTT; CDR3: CASSRGGTEAFF
J: TRBJ2-3; V: TRBV6-5; D: NA; size: NA; DNA: TGTGCCAGCAGTACGAAAGGGGGTACGCAGTATTTT; CDR3: CASSTKGGTQYF
J: TRBJ2-5; V: TRBV12-3/TRBV12-4; D: NA; size: NA; DNA: TGTGCCAGCAGTCTGCAGGGGGGAGAGACCCAGTACTTC; CDR3: CASSLQGGETQYF
J: TRBJ1-2; V: TRBV6-6; D: NA; size: NA; DNA: TGTGCCAGCAGTTACTCCCGGGTGGGCTACACCTTC; CDR3: CASSYSRVGYTF
J: TRBJ1-2; V: TRBV30; D: NA; size: NA; DNA: TGTGCCTGGAGTGTACCCCACACCGGCGGGGGCTACACCTTC; CDR3: CAWSVPHTGGGYTF
J: TRBJ1-5; V: TRBV6-1; D: TRBD1; size: NA; DNA: TGTGCCAGCAGTGAAGGACAGGGAGGCTCAAGGCAGCCCCAGCATTTT; CDR3: CASSEGQGGSRQPQHF
J: TRBJ1-5; V: TRBV20-1; D: TRBD1; size: NA; DNA: TGCAGTGCTAGTAGGGACAGGAATCAGCCCCAGCATTTT; CDR3: CSASRDRNQPQHF
J: TRBJ2-7; V: TRBV30; D: TRBD2; size: NA; DNA: TGTGCCTGGAGTTCCGGTAGCGGGATTGGCCGCGAGCAGTACTTC; CDR3: CAWSSGSGIGREQYF
J: TRBJ2-2; V: TRBV11-2; D: NA; size: NA; DNA: TGTGCCAGCAGCTTAAACAGCCAGAACACCGGGGAGCTGTTTTTT; CDR3: CASSLNSQNTGELFF
J: TRBJ1-5; V: TRBV6-5; D: NA; size: NA; DNA: TGTGCCAGCACAGACACAGATAGCAATCAGCCCCAGCATTTT; CDR3: CASTDTDSNQPQHF
J: TRBJ2-1; V: TRBV7-9; D: NA; size: few; DNA: TGTGCCAGCAGCTCCCTAGCTACCTACAATGAGCAGTTCTTC; CDR3: CASSSLATYNEQFF
J: TRBJ1-1; V: TRBV6-5; D: NA; size: NA; DNA: TGTGCCAGCAGTCTTGGGTACCGGGGTGAAGCTTTCTTT; CDR3: CASSLGYRGEAFF
J: TRBJ2-1; V: TRBV4-1; D: TRBD2; size: few; DNA: TGCGCCAGCAGCGTAATACTAGCGGGAGGGTCCTACAATGAGCAGTTCTTC; CDR3: CASSVILAGGSYNEQFF
J: TRBJ2-1; V: TRBV14; D: NA; size: NA; DNA: TGTGCCAGCAGCCAAGATTTTGAGGGAAAAAGCTCCTACAATGAGCAGTTCTTC; CDR3: CASSQDFEGKSSYNEQFF
J: TRBJ1-3; V: TRBV30; D: NA; size: few; DNA: TGTGCCTGGAGTGTGGTCGGGGTACCTGGAAACACCATATATTTT; CDR3: CAWSVVGVPGNTIYF
J: TRBJ2-5; V: TRBV3-1/TRBV3-2; D: TRBD2; size: NA; DNA: TGTGCCAGCAGCCAAGATACGGGGGGGCGGGAGACCCAGTACTTC; CDR3: CASSQDTGGRETQYF
J: TRBJ2-7; V: TRBV6-5; D: NA; size: NA; DNA: TGTGCCAGCAGTTTGAGCGGGCTAGGCTCCTACGAGCAGTACTTC; CDR3: CASSLSGLGSYEQYF
J: TRBJ2-7; V: TRBV30; D: TRBD1; size: NA; DNA: TGTGCCTGGAGCCGGGACAGGGTAGAGTACGAGCAGTACTTC; CDR3: CAWSRDRVEYEQYF
J: TRBJ1-6; V: TRBV19; D: NA; size: NA; DNA: TGTGCCACCTCTATCGGGCAGGGGACGGATTCACCCCTCCACTTT; CDR3: CATSIGQGTDSPLHF
J: TRBJ1-2; V: TRBV2; D: NA; size: NA; DNA: TGTGCCAGCAGTGAAGCGCTTAGGGGGTCCTTAGGCTACACCTTC; CDR3: CASSEALRGSLGYTF
J: TRBJ2-1; V: TRBV5-1; D: TRBD1; size: NA; DNA: TGCGCCAGCAGCCAGCAGGGGGCGGACTACAATGAGCAGTTCTTC; CDR3: CASSQQGADYNEQFF
J: TRBJ1-2; V: TRBV7-2; D: TRBD1; size: NA; DNA: TGTGCCAGCAGCCCACCGGGACAGGGGCTAGGTGGCTACACCTTC; CDR3: CASSPPGQGLGGYTF
J: TRBJ2-5; V: TRBV15; D: TRBD2; size: few; DNA: TGTGCCACCAGCAGAGTTAGCGGGGGGACCCAGTACTTC; CDR3: CATSRVSGGTQYF
J: TRBJ1-4; V: TRBV7-9; D: TRBD1; size: NA; DNA: TGTGCCAGCAGCCCGGGACAGGGGGCGCGGGAAAAACTGTTTTTT; CDR3: CASSPGQGAREKLFF
J: TRBJ1-5; V: TRBV5-1; D: TRBD1; size: NA; DNA: TGCGCCAGCAGCTTGGCCGGGGGACAGGGGGTCATTAGGAGCAATCAGCCCCAGCATTTT; CDR3: CASSLAGGQGVIRSNQPQHF
J: TRBJ2-7; V: TRBV12-3/TRBV12-4; D: TRBD1; size: NA; DNA: TGTGCCAGCAGTTCGGGACAGAGAAACAAGCAGTACTTC; CDR3: CASSSGQRNKQYF
J: TRBJ1-4; V: TRBV4-3; D: NA; size: few; DNA: TGCGCCAGCGGGGGATCGGGGGACCCAGGAGAAAAACTGTTTTTT; CDR3: CASGGSGDPGEKLFF
J: TRBJ1-1; V: TRBV6-5; D: NA; size: NA; DNA: TGTGCCAGCAGGGACAGAAGCACGAACACTGAAGCTTTCTTT; CDR3: CASRDRSTNTEAFF
J: TRBJ1-5; V: TRBV7-9; D: NA; size: few; DNA: TGTGCCAGCAGCAAAGATACCAGTAGCAATCAGCCCCAGCATTTT; CDR3: CASSKDTSSNQPQHF
J: TRBJ2-3; V: TRBV6-2/TRBV6-3; D: NA; size: NA; DNA: TGTGCCAGCAGTGCAGACAGGGATACGCAGTATTTT; CDR3: CASSADRDTQYF